This TCR beta chain appears in the sequencing data of a study of OX40 agonist ivuxolimab in advanced cancers. Sequencing was performed with immunoSEQ multiplex PCR; in TCRdb, only in-frame clones are kept and a portion is missing. The sample comprises tens of thousands of clones, around 94% of which are singletons, and over 8.5% rests with the top ten. The germline V and J ends were trimmed by 1 base and 2 bases, with 9 bases remaining between them. The germline gives CDR1 LNHNV, CDR2 YYDKDF (reference sequence). The CDR3 spans 15 residues. Overall study results and limits: Doses of 0.1 to 3.0 mg/kg were accompanied by clonal expansion of CD4+ and CD8+ blood T cells by week 6.

On this clone: Antigen specificity is unknown.

The starting material was CD4+ or CD8+ T cells sorted from blood, obtained in a trial of the OX40 agonist ivuxolimab. This clonotype was obtained from an adult with an advanced solid tumor such as melanoma, head and neck, liver or kidney cancer. This rearrangement joins TRBV15 to TRBJ2-1, with D perhaps TRBD2 (6 bases). The CDR3 bases are TGTGCCACCAGCAGAGTGCGGGGCCCCTACAATGAGCAGTTCTTC. Protein sequence: CATSRVRGPYNEQFF. Full variable domain (remainder filled in from reference TRBV15 and TRBJ2-1): DAMVIQNPRYQVTQFGKPVTLSCSQTLNHNVMYWYQQKSSQAPKLLFHYYDKDFNNEADTPDNFQSRRPNTSFCFLDIRSPGLGDTAMYLCATSRVRGPYNEQFFGPGTRLTVL.